Below, one T cell receptor (beta chain) is given with its context. The data stem from a study of T cell responses to AZD1222 COVID-19 vaccine. Sequencing used immunoSEQ multiplex PCR; TCRdb keeps in-frame clones, though not all of them. The sample lists under 110,000 clones, approximately 90% occurring once. Losses at the gene ends were 4 bases for V and 3 bases for J; bases not matched to a gene: 3. Per germline, CDR1 SGHRS and CDR2 YFSETQ. This CDR3 is built from 15 residues. The chain links TRBV5-1 to TRBJ2-1; 11 bases match TRBD2. The TCR was taken from an adult in good health. This specimen consisted of peripheral blood, obtained on day 0 of AZD1222 vaccination. Here the CDR3 DNA reads TGCGCCAGCAGCCAGGGACTAGCGGACTACAATGAGCAGTTCTTC. Its translation is CASSQGLADYNEQFF.